This T cell receptor beta chain emerged from a study of naive and memory T cell subsets. Two oligonucleotides, mixed equimolar, formed the beta constant-region primer covering TRBC1 and TRBC2. Four rounds of PCR amplified the ligated cDNA using nested alpha and beta constant-region primers plus SP2. The cDNA 3' end received a ligated single-stranded oligonucleotide carrying the SP2 primer and a 12-nucleotide UMI. TCRdb analysed the UMI-ligation and nested PCR reads with MiXCR anew, one entry per CDR3 protein. The sample shows about 150,000 distinct CDR3 sequences, roughly 20% of them seen only once. Study-level points and caveats: Over 85% of naive TCR sequences appeared only once after error correction, unlike memory subsets. RNA-based TCR counts may shift with T cell activation and differentiation. Naive repertoires, especially CD8, held a few larger clonotypes, possibly memory cells re-expressing CD45RA.

CD4+ T cell IFNgamma after overnight CMV lysate exposure gave donor CMV status. On this clonotype: Its antigen is unknown.

Per germline, CDR1 SGHRS and CDR2 YFSETQ. The CDR3 sequence is 15 residues long. The germline V and J ends were trimmed by 0 bases and 6 bases, with 14 bases remaining between them. The clonotype comes from a human donor in good health. The chain joins TRBV5-1 to TRBJ2-3; TRBD2 might be the D (5 bases). The sample comprised naive CD4+ T cells from blood. The CDR3 DNA follows: TGCGCCAGCAGCTTGGTAGAGGGCATGGGGGATACGCAGTATTTT. It translates to CASSLVEGMGDTQYF.